The text below deals with one T cell receptor beta chain. The data belong to a study of cytomegalovirus exposure and HLA in healthy donors. Overall study context: In terms of ancestry, the Caucasian-associated cluster contained roughly 80% of the approximately 400 genotyped donors.

This PCR relied on a set of 60 Vbeta primers and 13 Jbeta primers. The protocol was immunoSEQ multiplex PCR, while the TCRdb copy is restricted to in-frame clones and leaves out a portion. The table records roughly 50,000 clones, roughly 84% of them present only once. Specimen: PBMCs. This sequence was found in a woman aged 18-29 years in good health and CMV-seronegative.

For the CDR3, the DNA is TGTGCCAGCAGCTTCGACCCGGGACAGGTCTTCTTT. This sequence encodes CASSFDPGQVFF. The chain links TRBV27 to TRBJ1-1; TRBD1 matches at 8 bases. V was clipped by 6 bases and J by 14 bases; unmatched bases: 11. Germline CDR1 is MNHEY and CDR2 is SMNVEV (reference sequence). CDR3 length: 12 residues.